Each of the 26 T cell receptor beta chains below was sequenced from the same sample in a study of breast tumors, draining lymph nodes, adjacent tissues. Samples came from axillary lymph nodes draining the breast cancer. A single record per CDR3 protein comes from TCRdb applying MiXCR to the multiplex PCR reads. The sample lists 270,000 or so distinct CDR3 sequences; around 31% were seen once. Source material: axillary lymph node tissue. These receptors all come from a female donor with breast cancer. Some clones in this sample may be carry-over from other donors' samples.

In its sample, this clonotype was seen many times. This rearrangement joins TRBV10-3 to TRBJ2-3, with 9 bases fitting TRBD1. The CDR3 extends over 16 amino acids. The ends lost 3 bases at V and 1 base at J; junction bases unmatched: 5. Germline CDR1 and CDR2: ENHRY and SYGVKD. CDR3 bases: TGTGCCATCAGTGAACCGGACAGGGGTGGCACAGATACGCAGTATTTT. As protein: CAISEPDRGGTDTQYF.

This clonotype appeared a few times. The chain carries TRBV3-1 and TRBJ2-1, with TRBD2 matching over 10 bases. V was pared by 2 bases and J by 7 bases, with 8 bases of the junction left unmatched. The germline V gene encodes CDR1 LGHDT and CDR2 YNNKEL (reference sequence). The length of the CDR3 is 16 residues. As DNA, the CDR3 is TGTGCCAGCAGCCAAAGAGCGGGAGGGCCCTCAAATGAGCAGTTCTTC. Translating it yields CASSQRAGGPSNEQFF.

This clonotype has ten or more counts. The DNA for the CDR3 is TGTGCCAGCAGTGATCCCGGGGAGGGTCAGCCCCAGCATTTT. It codes for CASSDPGEGQPQHF. The rearrangement joins TRBV2 to TRBJ1-5; D gene uncertain. The germline CDR1 and CDR2 sequences are SNHLY and FYNNEI. The CDR3 sequence is 14 residues long. Deletions cut 3 bases from V and 6 bases from J, with 12 bases between.

The chain employs TRBV11-2 and TRBJ2-6; 7 bases match TRBD2. CDR3 length: 14 residues. The V and J ends lost 7 bases and 1 base, in that order; junction bases with no gene match: 1. CDR1 is SGHAT and CDR2 is FQNNGV in the germline V gene. CDR3: CASNGGSGANVLTF. DNA of the CDR3: TGTGCCAGCAACGGGGGGTCTGGGGCCAACGTCCTGACTTTC.

Worth noting for this clonotype: It may be a read error: a sequence one base away is much more abundant. No conserved phenylalanine or tryptophan ends this CDR3, so it is likely a read error. This chain uses TRBV11-2 with TRBJ2-7; 10 bases agree with TRBD1. Germline lookup yields CDR1 SGHAT and CDR2 FQNNGV. The CDR3 is 15 amino acids. V lost 5 bases to trimming and J lost 5 bases; unmatched junction nucleotides: 9. The CDR3 loop reads CASSPLRQGAHEQYS. The CDR3 DNA follows: TGTGCCAGCAGCCCCCTCCGACAGGGGGCCCACGAGCAGTACTCC.

This clonotype showed up just a few times. The V gene is TRBV6-5, the J gene TRBJ1-2; D gene unclear. The CDR3 totals 14 residues. Trimming shortened V by 8 bases and J by 10 bases, and 23 bases separated the two germline ends. Germline V gene data show CDR1 as MNHEY and CDR2 as SVGAGI. As DNA, the CDR3 is TGTGCCAGCGCCCAAACCCCAGTATTCGGTGCCTACACCTTC. Translated: CASAQTPVFGAYTF.

With regard to this clonotype: Because the CDR3 is missing its conserved closing phenylalanine or tryptophan, this is likely a read error. The genes are TRBV30 and TRBJ1-5; D gene ambiguous. CDR1 GTSNPN and CDR2 SVGIG come from the germline V gene (reference sequence). Deletions cut 2 bases from V and 7 bases from J, with 15 bases between. The CDR3 spans 14 residues. CDR3 nucleotide sequence: TGTGCCTGGAGTTTTGGGAGGGCCTACCAGCCCCAGCATTTG. Amino acid sequence: CAWSFGRAYQPQHL.

This clonotype was detected ten times or more. The chain employs TRBV9 and TRBJ2-2, with D unclear. CDR1 is SGDLS and CDR2 is YYNGEE in the germline V gene. Trimming took off 1 base at V and 3 bases at J, with 10 bases between the two ends. This CDR3 comprises 15 residues. The CDR3 DNA reads TGTGCCAGCAGCGTATTGACGTCCGACACCGGGGAGCTGTTTTTT. Translation gives CASSVLTSDTGELFF.

Regarding this clonotype: An end of the junction differs from the germline gene, which may be a read error. The chain uses TRBV2 and TRBJ2-3, with a tentative D call TRBD2 (6 bases). The CDR3 has 13 residues. Germline assignment: CDR1 SNHLY and CDR2 FYNNEI. In nucleotides, the CDR3 is TGCGCCAGCAGTTGGACGGGGACTGAAGCGCAGTATTTT. This encodes CASSWTGTEAQYF.

As concerns this clonotype: Relative to the germline gene, one junction end is altered; a read error may explain this. The chain couples TRBV20-1 to TRBJ2-5; D is perhaps TRBD2 (6 bases). The CDR3 is 17 residues long. Germline loops: CDR1 DFQATT, CDR2 SNEGSKA (reference sequence). The CDR3 reads CSAQGGFGGVSQGTQYF. CDR3 nucleotides: TGCAGTGCTCAGGGTGGTTTCGGGGGAGTTAGCCAAGGGACCCAGTACTTC.

The V and J genes are TRBV13 and TRBJ2-3; a weak D match, TRBD1 (6 bases). V gave up 1 base and J gave up 1 base, with 15 bases separating them. CDR3 size: 17 residues. Germline V gene sequence: CDR1 PRHDT, CDR2 FYEKMQ (reference sequence). CDR3 sequence: CASSLEGVGTGTDTQYF. The CDR3 region has the DNA TGTGCCAGCAGCTTAGAGGGGGTGGGGACCGGCACAGATACGCAGTATTTT.

This sequence joins TRBV5-6 and TRBJ1-1, with TRBD1 matching 7 bases. The CDR3 runs 16 residues. Trimming cost V 1 base and J 1 base; bases outside gene matches: 7. The germline V gene has CDR1 SGHDT and CDR2 YYEEEE. Here the CDR3 reads CASSLRSAGGNTEAFF. CDR3 DNA: TGTGCCAGCAGCTTGCGATCGGCAGGGGGGAACACTGAAGCTTTCTTT. Full variable domain (remainder filled in from reference TRBV5-6 and TRBJ1-1): DAGVTQSPTHLIKTRGQQVTLRCSPKSGHDTVSWYQQALGQGPQFIFQYYEEEERQRGNFPDRFSGHQFPNYSSELNVNALLLGDSALYLCASSLRSAGGNTEAFFGQGTRLTVV.

This clonotype was detected many times. The V and J genes are TRBV10-1 and TRBJ2-1, with TRBD2 matching over 7 bases. The CDR3 runs 12 residues. V lost 4 bases and J lost 6; bases outside the gene matches: 0. Per germline, CDR1 WNHNN and CDR2 SYGVQD (reference sequence). The CDR3: CASSGTSNEQFF. CDR3 in DNA: TGCGCCAGCAGTGGGACTAGCAATGAGCAGTTCTTC.

In its sample, this clonotype was seen many times. The CDR3 region has the DNA TGTGCCAGCAGCCACCACCCCAGGACAACTTCAGATGAAAAACTGTTTTTT. It codes for CASSHHPRTTSDEKLFF. V and J are TRBV4-2 and TRBJ1-4; tentative D call: TRBD1 (5 bases). The CDR3 spans 17 residues. Trimming cost V 3 bases and J 6 bases, with 20 bases left between them. Germline CDR1 LGHNA, CDR2 YNFKEQ.

This clonotype was detected many times. The chain carries TRBV20-1 and TRBJ2-7, with D perhaps matching TRBD2 (6 bases). The germline V and J ends were trimmed by 4 bases and 3 bases, with 13 bases remaining between them. The CDR3 is 13 amino acids. Germline CDR1 is DFQATT and CDR2 is SNEGSKA (reference sequence). The CDR3 DNA sequence: TGCAGTGCTACGGGACTTACAATCTACGAGCAGTACTTC. Translated, it gives CSATGLTIYEQYF.

The chain has TRBV7-9 and TRBJ2-5; D remains unclear. The V gene's germline CDR1 is SEHNR and CDR2 FQNEAQ (reference sequence). The CDR3 runs to 14 residues. V shed 1 base and J shed 5 bases, with 11 bases lying between them. Here the CDR3 reads CASSLESYRETQYF. CDR3 DNA: TGTGCCAGCAGCTTAGAATCGTATCGCGAGACCCAGTACTTC.

There are many counts of this clonotype. V usage is TRBV11-2 and J usage is TRBJ2-1; D is unresolved. This CDR3 comprises 12 residues. CDR1 is SGHAT, CDR2 FQNNGV, per germline. With 5 bases removed from V and 4 bases from J, the gap between germline ends came to 6 bases. The CDR3 here is CASSQSYNEQFF. The CDR3 DNA is TGTGCCAGCAGCCAAAGTTACAATGAGCAGTTCTTC.

This clonotype showed up many times. The rearrangement joins TRBV14 to TRBJ2-5; D gene ambiguous. CDR3 length equals 13 residues. CDR1 and CDR2 from the germline V gene are SGHDN and FVKESK. The germline V and J ends were trimmed by 5 bases and 0 bases, with 7 bases remaining between them. CDR3: CASSDLNQETQYF. The CDR3 DNA is TGTGCCAGCAGCGACCTAAACCAAGAGACCCAGTACTTC.

J is TRBJ2-7 and V is TRBV18, with D possibly TRBD2 on 5 matching bases. The CDR3 runs to 16 residues. Germline lookup yields CDR1 KGHSH and CDR2 LQKENI. V shed 0 bases and J shed 0 bases, with 12 bases lying between them. The CDR3 bases are TGTGCCAGCTCACCACCGTCAAGCGGCCGCTCCTACGAGCAGTACTTC. Its translation is CASSPPSSGRSYEQYF.

The chain combines TRBV18 with TRBJ1-5; 10 nucleotides agree with TRBD1. V shed 8 bases and J 3 bases; nucleotides not matched to a gene: 4. CDR3 length: 14 residues. Germline CDR1 KGHSH, CDR2 LQKENI. The CDR3 loop is CASHGTGDNQPQHF. CDR3 in DNA: TGTGCCAGCCACGGGACAGGGGACAATCAGCCCCAGCATTTT.

This clonotype was picked up many times. The chain combines TRBV24-1 with TRBJ1-5, with unresolved D. This CDR3 comprises 13 residues. Germline CDR1 reads KGHDR; CDR2 reads SFDVKD. V was cut by 5 bases and J by 0 bases, with 4 bases left in between. Here the CDR3 reads CATSADSNQPQHF. CDR3 nucleotide sequence: TGTGCCACCAGTGCGGATAGCAATCAGCCCCAGCATTTT.

This clonotype was detected ten times or more. The genes are TRBV2 and TRBJ2-7; D could derive from TRBD1 or TRBD2 (7 bases each). Trimming left V 0 bases short and J 2 bases short, with 14 bases between. Per germline, CDR1 SNHLY and CDR2 FYNNEI. The CDR3 has 16 residues. The DNA of the CDR3 is TGTGCCAGCAGTGAAGCTACCTCAGGGGGGGCCTACGAGCAGTACTTC. Translated, it gives CASSEATSGGAYEQYF.

The CDR3 region has the DNA TGTGCTAGTGGCCACACGTCCGGGACAGAGACCCAGTACTTC. It translates to CASGHTSGTETQYF. V and J are TRBV12-5 and TRBJ2-5; D is tentatively TRBD1 or TRBD2 (5 bases each). Germline values: CDR1 LGHNT, CDR2 FRNRAP. V was pared by 6 bases and J by 4 bases, with 15 bases between. The CDR3 loop spans 14 amino acids.

This clonotype appeared many times. This rearrangement joins TRBV5-1 to TRBJ2-3; TRBD2 is a possible D gene (6 bases). Trimming shortened V by 4 bases and J by 5 bases, and 14 bases separated the two germline ends. Germline loops: CDR1 SGHRS, CDR2 YFSETQ. The CDR3 has 14 residues. CDR3 sequence reads: CASSMRLAQDTQYF. The CDR3 DNA is TGCGCCAGCAGCATGAGGCTAGCGCAAGATACGCAGTATTTT.

As for this clonotype: The junction departs from germline at one end; a sequencing error may be responsible. The chain combines TRBV5-5 with TRBJ1-4; D call uncertain. CDR3 size: 12 residues. Germline CDR1 and CDR2: SGHKS and YYEKEE (reference sequence). In nucleotides, the CDR3 is TGTGCCAGCAGCTTGGAAGGTGAAGAACTGTTTTTT. Translation: CASSLEGEELFF. Together with reference TRBV5-5 and TRBJ1-4, the CDR3 gives the full variable domain: DAGVTQSPTHLIKTRGQQVTLRCSPISGHKSVSWYQQVLGQGPQFIFQYYEKEERGRGNFPDRFSARQFPNYSSELNVNALLLGDSALYLCASSLEGEELFFGSGTQLSVL.

This clonotype was counted a few times. The V call is TRBV20-1, the J call TRBJ1-1; no definite D call. Germline CDR1 reads DFQATT; CDR2 reads SNEGSKA (reference sequence). Trimming cost V 3 bases and J 1 base, with 6 bases left between them. The CDR3 runs 12 residues. CDR3 nucleotides: TGCAGTGCTAGCGAAGGGAACACTGAAGCTTTCTTT. Its protein product is CSASEGNTEAFF.